A single sample gave rise to the 5 T cell receptor beta chains below, sequenced in a study of breast tumors, draining lymph nodes, adjacent tissues. One entry per CDR3 protein results from TCRdb running MiXCR on the multiplex PCR reads. The table has about 25,000 distinct CDR3 sequences, around 25% seen once. Specimen: breast tumor tissue. The receptors were gathered from a female donor with breast cancer. Some clones in this sample may be carry-over from other donors' samples.

V and J are TRBV11-2 and TRBJ2-2; unclear D gene. Looked up from germline, CDR1 is SGHAT and CDR2 is FQNNGV. The CDR3 spans 16 residues. V lost 3 bases and J lost 0, with 11 bases in between. The CDR3 spells CASSFWRIPNTGELFF. The CDR3, as DNA: TGTGCCAGCAGCTTCTGGCGAATACCGAACACCGGGGAGCTGTTTTTT.

The table lists this clonotype with many counts. This chain uses TRBV7-9 with TRBJ2-1, with D maybe TRBD2 (5 bases). V gave up 4 bases and J gave up 9 bases, with 16 bases separating them. The CDR3 sequence is 14 residues long. Germline CDR1 and CDR2: SEHNR and FQNEAQ (reference sequence). In DNA form, the CDR3 reads TGTGCCAGCAGCTCCCTCGGGGTGTTGCGTGAGCAGTTCTTC. Translating it yields CASSSLGVLREQFF.

Sample share makes this clonotype medium-sized. The chain combines TRBV5-1 with TRBJ2-7, with 7 nucleotides matching TRBD2. J was trimmed by 7 bases and V by 0 bases; bases with no gene match: 4. The CDR3 sequence is 13 residues long. The germline V gene encodes CDR1 SGHRS and CDR2 YFSETQ. CDR3 in amino acids: CASSLELGGEQYF. CDR3 nucleotide sequence: TGCGCCAGCAGCTTGGAGCTGGGAGGGGAGCAGTACTTC. The variable domain in full, with the rest retrieved from reference TRBV5-1 and TRBJ2-7, is KAGVTQTPRYLIKTRGQQVTLSCSPISGHRSVSWYQQTPGQGLQFLFEYFSETQRNKGNFPGRFSGRQFSNSRSEMNVSTLELGDSALYLCASSLELGGEQYFGPGTRLTVT.

This clonotype has a handful of counts. This sequence joins TRBV2 and TRBJ1-1; perhaps TRBD1 as D (6 bases). Trimming cost V 6 bases and J 0 bases, with 17 bases left between them. This CDR3 has 16 amino acids. Germline V gene lookup returns CDR1 SNHLY and CDR2 FYNNEI. CDR3 DNA: TGTGCCAGCAGGGGCCGAGGGGGATCTATGAACACTGAAGCTTTCTTT. Translating it yields CASRGRGGSMNTEAFF.

This clonotype ranks as medium-sized. V gene TRBV29-1 combines with J gene TRBJ2-7; D uncertain. Trimming cost V 3 bases and J 1 base, with 4 bases left between them. This CDR3 is 11 amino acids long. CDR1 is SQVTM, CDR2 ANQGSEA, per germline. For the CDR3, the DNA is TGCAGCGTTGACAGTTCCTACGAGCAGTACTTC. Amino acids: CSVDSSYEQYF.